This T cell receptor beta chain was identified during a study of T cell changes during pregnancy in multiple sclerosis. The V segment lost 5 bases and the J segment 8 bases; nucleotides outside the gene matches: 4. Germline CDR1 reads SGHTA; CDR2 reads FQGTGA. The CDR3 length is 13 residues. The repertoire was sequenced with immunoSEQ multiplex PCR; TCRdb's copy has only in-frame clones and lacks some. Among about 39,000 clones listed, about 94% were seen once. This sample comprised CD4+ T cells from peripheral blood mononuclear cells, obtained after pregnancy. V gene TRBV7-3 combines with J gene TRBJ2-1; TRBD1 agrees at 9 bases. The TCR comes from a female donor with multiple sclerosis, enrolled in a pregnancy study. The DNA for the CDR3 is TGTGCCAGCAGCCCCAGACAGGGGGATGAGCAGTTCTTC. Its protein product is CASSPRQGDEQFF.